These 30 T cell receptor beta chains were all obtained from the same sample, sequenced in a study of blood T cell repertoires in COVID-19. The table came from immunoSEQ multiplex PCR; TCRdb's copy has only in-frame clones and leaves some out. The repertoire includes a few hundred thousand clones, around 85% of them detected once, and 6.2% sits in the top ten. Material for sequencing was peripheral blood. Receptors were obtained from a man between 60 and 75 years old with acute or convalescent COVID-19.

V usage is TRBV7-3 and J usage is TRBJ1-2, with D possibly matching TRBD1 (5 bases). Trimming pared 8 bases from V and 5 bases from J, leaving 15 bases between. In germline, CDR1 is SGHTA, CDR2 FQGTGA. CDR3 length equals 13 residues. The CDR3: CASSGGVGYGYTF. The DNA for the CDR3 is TGTGCCAGCTCCGGAGGGGTCGGTTATGGCTACACCTTC.

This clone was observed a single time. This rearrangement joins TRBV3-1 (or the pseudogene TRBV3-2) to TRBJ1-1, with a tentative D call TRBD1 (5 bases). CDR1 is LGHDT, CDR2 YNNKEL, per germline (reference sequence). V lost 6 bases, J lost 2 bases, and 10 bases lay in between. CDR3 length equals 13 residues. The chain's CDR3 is CASSGTYNTEAFF. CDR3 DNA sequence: TGTGCCAGCAGTGGGACTTACAACACTGAAGCTTTCTTT.

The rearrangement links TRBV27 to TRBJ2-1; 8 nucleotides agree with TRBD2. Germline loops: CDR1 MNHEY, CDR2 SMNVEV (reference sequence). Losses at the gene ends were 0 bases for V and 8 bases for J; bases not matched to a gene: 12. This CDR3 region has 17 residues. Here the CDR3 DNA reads TGTGCCAGCAGTTTATCGACTAGCGCATTTAGTCCGGATGAGCAGTTCTTC. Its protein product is CASSLSTSAFSPDEQFF.

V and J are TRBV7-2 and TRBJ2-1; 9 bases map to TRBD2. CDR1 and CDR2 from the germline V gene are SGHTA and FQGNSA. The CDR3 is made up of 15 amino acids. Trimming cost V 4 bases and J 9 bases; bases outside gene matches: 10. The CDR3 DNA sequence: TGTGCCAGCAGCTCAGCAGGACTAGCGTTTGTTGAGCAGTTCTTC. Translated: CASSSAGLAFVEQFF.

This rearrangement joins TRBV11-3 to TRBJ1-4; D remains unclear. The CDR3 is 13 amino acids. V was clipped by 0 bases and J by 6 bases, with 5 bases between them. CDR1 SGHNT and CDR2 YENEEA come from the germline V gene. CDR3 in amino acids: CASSLESDEKLFF. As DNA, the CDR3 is TGTGCCAGCAGCTTAGAATCGGATGAAAAACTGTTTTTT.

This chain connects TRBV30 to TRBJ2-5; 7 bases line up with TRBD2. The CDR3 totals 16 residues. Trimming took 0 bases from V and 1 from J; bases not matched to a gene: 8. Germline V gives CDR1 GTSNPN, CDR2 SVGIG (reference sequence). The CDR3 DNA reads TGTGCCTGGAGTGTGCGAGGGGCTAGCGGCCAAGAGACCCAGTACTTC. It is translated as CAWSVRGASGQETQYF.

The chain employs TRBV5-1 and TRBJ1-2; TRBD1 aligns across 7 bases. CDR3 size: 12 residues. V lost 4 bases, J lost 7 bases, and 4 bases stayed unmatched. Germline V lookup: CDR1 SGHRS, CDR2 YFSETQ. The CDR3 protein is CASSTDRAGYTF. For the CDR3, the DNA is TGCGCCAGCAGCACCGACAGGGCTGGCTACACCTTC.

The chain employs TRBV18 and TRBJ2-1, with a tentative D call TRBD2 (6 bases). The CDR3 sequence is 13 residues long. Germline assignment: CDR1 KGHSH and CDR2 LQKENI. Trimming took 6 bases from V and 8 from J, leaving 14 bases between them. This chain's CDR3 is CASSRDGEDEQFF. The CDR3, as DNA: TGTGCCAGCTCTAGGGACGGGGAGGATGAGCAGTTCTTC.

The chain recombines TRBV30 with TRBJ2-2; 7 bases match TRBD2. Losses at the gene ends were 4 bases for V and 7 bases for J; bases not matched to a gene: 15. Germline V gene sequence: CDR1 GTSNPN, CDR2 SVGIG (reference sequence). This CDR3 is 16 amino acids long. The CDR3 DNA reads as TGTGCCTGGACCAGGCCCCGGACTAGGGCTCGCGGGGAGCTGTTTTTT. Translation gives CAWTRPRTRARGELFF.

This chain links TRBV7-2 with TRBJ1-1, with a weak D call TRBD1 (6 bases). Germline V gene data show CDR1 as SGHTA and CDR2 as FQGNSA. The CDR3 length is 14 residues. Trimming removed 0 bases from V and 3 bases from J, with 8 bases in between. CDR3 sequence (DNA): TGTGCCAGCAGCTTAGCGGGGGCTGACACTGAAGCTTTCTTT. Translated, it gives CASSLAGADTEAFF.

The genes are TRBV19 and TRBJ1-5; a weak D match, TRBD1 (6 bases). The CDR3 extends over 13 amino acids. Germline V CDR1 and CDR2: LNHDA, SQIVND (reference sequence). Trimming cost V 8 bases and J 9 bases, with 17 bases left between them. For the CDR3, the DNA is TGTGCCAGTCGCCGGGACACCATCATGCCCCAGCATTTT. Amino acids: CASRRDTIMPQHF.

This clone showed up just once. Here the CDR3 reads CASSDRDREGGYTF. CDR3 nucleotides: TGTGCCAGCAGTGACCGGGACAGGGAGGGTGGCTACACCTTC. The rearrangement uses TRBV6-1 and TRBJ1-2; 9 bases line up with TRBD1. V lost 3 bases and J lost 7; bases outside the gene matches: 6. This CDR3 comprises 14 residues. CDR1 and CDR2 from the germline V gene are MNHNS and SASEGT.

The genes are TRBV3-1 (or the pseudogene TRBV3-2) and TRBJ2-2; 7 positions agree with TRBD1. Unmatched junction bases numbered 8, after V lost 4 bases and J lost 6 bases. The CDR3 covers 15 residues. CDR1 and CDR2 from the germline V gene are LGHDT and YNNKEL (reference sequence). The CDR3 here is CASSPGTVFAGELFF. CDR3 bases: TGTGCCAGCAGCCCTGGGACAGTGTTTGCCGGGGAGCTGTTTTTT.

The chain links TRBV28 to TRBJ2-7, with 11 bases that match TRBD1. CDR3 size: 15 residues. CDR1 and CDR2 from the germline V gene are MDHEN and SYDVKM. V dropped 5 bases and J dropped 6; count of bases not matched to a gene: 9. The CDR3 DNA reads TGTGCCAGCAGTCACAGGACAGGGGGCTTTCTCGAGCAGTACTTC. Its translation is CASSHRTGGFLEQYF. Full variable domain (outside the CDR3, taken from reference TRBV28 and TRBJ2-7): DVKVTQSSRYLVKRTGEKVFLECVQDMDHENMFWYRQDPGLGLRLIYFSYDVKMKEKGDIPEGYSVSREKKERFSLILESASTNQTSMYLCASSHRTGGFLEQYFGPGTRLTVT.

This chain's CDR3 is CASSSQDQPQHF. Written as DNA, the CDR3 is TGTGCCAGCAGTTCACAGGATCAGCCCCAGCATTTT. The chain is built from TRBV6-5 and TRBJ1-5, with D maybe TRBD1 (5 bases). Germline V gene lookup returns CDR1 MNHEY and CDR2 SVGAGI. The length of the CDR3 is 12 residues. The V end lost 4 bases, the J end lost 5 bases, and 6 bases lay between the germline ends.

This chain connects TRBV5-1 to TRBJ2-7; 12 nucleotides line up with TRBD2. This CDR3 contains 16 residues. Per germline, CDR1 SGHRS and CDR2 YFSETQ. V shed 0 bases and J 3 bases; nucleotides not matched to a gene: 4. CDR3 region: CASSLGLAGEGYEQYF. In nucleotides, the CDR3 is TGCGCCAGCAGCTTGGGACTAGCGGGAGAGGGCTACGAGCAGTACTTC.

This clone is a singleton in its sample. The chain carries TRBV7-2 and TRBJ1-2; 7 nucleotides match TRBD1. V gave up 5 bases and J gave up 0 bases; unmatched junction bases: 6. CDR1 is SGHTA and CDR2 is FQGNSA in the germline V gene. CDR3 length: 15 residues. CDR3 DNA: TGTGCCAGCAGCCCGGGACAGCTCTCTAACTATGGCTACACCTTC. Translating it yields CASSPGQLSNYGYTF.

CDR3 protein: CASNSAGGNGGYTF. As DNA, the CDR3 is TGTGCCAGCAACTCCGCAGGGGGAAATGGCGGCTACACCTTC. The V call is TRBV7-2, the J call TRBJ1-2, with TRBD1 matching over 7 bases. The CDR3 consists of 14 residues. The V gene's germline CDR1 is SGHTA and CDR2 FQGNSA. The J segment lost 8 bases and the V segment lost 7 bases, leaving 13 bases of the junction unmatched. Full variable domain (rest looked up from reference TRBV7-2 and TRBJ1-2): GAGVSQSPSNKVTEKGKDVELRCDPISGHTALYWYRQSLGQGLEFLIYFQGNSAPDKSGLPSDRFSAERTGGSVSTLTIQRTQQEDSAVYLCASNSAGGNGGYTFGSGTRLTVV.

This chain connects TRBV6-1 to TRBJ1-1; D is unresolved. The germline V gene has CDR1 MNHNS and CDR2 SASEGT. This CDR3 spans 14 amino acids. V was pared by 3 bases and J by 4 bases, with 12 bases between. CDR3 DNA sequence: TGTGCCAGCAGTGAGATGGCATTTTCCACTGAAGCTTTCTTT. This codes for CASSEMAFSTEAFF.

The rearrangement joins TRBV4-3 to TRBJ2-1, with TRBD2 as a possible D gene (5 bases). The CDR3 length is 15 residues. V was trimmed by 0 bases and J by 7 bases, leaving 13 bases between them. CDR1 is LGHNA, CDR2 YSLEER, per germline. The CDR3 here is CASSQEGMTGNEQFF. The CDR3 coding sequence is TGCGCCAGCAGCCAAGAGGGGATGACGGGAAATGAGCAGTTCTTC.

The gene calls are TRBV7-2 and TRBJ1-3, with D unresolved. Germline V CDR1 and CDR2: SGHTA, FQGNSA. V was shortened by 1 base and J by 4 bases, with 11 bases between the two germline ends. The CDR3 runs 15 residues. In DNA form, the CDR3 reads TGTGCCAGCAGCTTAGGACTGCCATGGGGAAACACCATATATTTT. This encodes CASSLGLPWGNTIYF.

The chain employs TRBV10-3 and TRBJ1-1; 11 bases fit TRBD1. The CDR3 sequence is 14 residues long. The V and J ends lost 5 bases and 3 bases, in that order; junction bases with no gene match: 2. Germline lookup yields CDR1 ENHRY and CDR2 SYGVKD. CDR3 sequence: CAISQDRGHTEAFF. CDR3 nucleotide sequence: TGTGCCATCAGTCAGGACAGGGGGCACACTGAAGCTTTCTTT.

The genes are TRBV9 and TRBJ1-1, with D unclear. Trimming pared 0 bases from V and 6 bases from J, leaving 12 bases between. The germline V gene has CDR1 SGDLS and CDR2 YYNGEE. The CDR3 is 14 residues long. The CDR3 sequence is CASSVVAENPEAFF. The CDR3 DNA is TGTGCCAGCAGCGTAGTCGCGGAAAACCCTGAAGCTTTCTTT.

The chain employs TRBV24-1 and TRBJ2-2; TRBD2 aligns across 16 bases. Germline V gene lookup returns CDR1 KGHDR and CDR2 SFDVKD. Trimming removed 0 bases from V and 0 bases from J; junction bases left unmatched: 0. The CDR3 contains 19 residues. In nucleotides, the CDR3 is TGTGCCACCAGTGATTTGGGGACTAGCGGGAGGGCGAACACCGGGGAGCTGTTTTTT. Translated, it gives CATSDLGTSGRANTGELFF.

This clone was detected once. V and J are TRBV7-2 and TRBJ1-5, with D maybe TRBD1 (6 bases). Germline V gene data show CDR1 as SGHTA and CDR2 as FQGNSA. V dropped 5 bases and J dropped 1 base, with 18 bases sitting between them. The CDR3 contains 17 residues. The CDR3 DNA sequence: TGTGCCAGCAGCACCGACGGTGGGGGCAGGAGCAATCAGCCCCAGCATTTT. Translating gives CASSTDGGGRSNQPQHF.

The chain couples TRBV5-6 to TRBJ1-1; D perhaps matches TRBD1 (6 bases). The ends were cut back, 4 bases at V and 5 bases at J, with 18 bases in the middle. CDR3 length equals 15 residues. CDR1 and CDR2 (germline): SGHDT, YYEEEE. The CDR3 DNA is TGTGCCAGCAGCCGACGGACAGTTGGAAGAACTGAAGCTTTCTTT. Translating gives CASSRRTVGRTEAFF. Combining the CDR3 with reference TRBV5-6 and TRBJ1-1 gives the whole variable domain DAGVTQSPTHLIKTRGQQVTLRCSPKSGHDTVSWYQQALGQGPQFIFQYYEEEERQRGNFPDRFSGHQFPNYSSELNVNALLLGDSALYLCASSRRTVGRTEAFFGQGTRLTVV.

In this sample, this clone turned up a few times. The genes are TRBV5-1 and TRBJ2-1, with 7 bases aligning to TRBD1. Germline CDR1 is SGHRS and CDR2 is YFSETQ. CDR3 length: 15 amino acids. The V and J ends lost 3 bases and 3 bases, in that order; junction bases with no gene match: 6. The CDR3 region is CASSSGQEVYNEQFF. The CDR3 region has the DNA TGCGCCAGCAGCTCCGGACAGGAGGTCTACAATGAGCAGTTCTTC.

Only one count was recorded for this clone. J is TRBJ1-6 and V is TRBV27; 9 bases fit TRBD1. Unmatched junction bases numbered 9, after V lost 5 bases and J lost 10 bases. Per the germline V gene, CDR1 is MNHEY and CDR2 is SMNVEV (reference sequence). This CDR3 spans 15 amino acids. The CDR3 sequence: CASSRTGAKNSPLHF. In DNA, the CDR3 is TGTGCCAGCAGTAGGACAGGGGCCAAAAACTCACCCCTCCACTTT.

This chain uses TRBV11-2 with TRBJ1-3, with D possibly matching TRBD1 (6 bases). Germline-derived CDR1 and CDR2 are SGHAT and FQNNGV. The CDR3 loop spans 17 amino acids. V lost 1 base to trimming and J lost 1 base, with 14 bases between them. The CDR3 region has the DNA TGTGCCAGCAGCTTAGGCAGGGGCAGTAGATCTGGAAACACCATATATTTT. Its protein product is CASSLGRGSRSGNTIYF. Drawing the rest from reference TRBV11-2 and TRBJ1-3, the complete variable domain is EAGVAQSPRYKIIEKRQSVAFWCNPISGHATLYWYQQILGQGPKLLIQFQNNGVVDDSQLPKDRFSAERLKGVDSTLKIQPAKLEDSAVYLCASSLGRGSRSGNTIYFGEGSWLTVV.

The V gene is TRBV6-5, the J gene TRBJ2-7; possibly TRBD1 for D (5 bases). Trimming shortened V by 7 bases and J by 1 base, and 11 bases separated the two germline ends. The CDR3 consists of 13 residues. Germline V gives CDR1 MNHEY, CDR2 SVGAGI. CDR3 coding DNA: TGTGCCAGCACCTCGGACACATCCTACGAGCAGTACTTC. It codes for CASTSDTSYEQYF.